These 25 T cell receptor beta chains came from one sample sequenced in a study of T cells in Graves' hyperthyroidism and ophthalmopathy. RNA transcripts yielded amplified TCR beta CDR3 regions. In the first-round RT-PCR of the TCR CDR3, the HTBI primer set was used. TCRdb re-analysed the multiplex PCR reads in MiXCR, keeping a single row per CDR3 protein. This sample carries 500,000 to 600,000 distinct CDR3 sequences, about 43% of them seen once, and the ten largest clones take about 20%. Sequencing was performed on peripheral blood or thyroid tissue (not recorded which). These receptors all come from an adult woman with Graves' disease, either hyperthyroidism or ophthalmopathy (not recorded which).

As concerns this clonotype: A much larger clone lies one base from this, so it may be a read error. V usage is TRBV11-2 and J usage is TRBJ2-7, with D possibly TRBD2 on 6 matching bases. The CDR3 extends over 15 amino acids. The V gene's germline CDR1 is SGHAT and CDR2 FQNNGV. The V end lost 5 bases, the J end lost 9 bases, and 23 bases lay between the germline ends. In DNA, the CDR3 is TGTGCCAGCAGCCACTTCGGGAGATCTCCGACGGGGCAGTACTTC. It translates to CASSHFGRSPTGQYF.

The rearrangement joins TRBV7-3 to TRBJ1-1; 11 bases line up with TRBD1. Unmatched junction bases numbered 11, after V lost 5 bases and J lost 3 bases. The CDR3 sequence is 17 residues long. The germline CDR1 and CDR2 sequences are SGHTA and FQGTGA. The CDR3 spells CASSVRTGGDGYTEAFF. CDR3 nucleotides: TGTGCCAGCAGCGTACGGACAGGGGGCGACGGCTACACTGAAGCTTTCTTT.

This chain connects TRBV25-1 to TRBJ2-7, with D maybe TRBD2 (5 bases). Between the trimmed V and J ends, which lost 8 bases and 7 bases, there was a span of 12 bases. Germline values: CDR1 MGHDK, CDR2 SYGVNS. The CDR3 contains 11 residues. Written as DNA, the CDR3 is TGTGCCAGCGGGGAGATACTAGAGCAGTACTTC. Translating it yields CASGEILEQYF.

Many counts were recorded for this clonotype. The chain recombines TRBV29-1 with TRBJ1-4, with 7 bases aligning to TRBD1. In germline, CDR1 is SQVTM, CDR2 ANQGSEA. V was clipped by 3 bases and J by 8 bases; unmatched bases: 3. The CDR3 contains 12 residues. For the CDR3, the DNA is TGCAGCGTTGAGACAGGGTACGAAAAACTGTTTTTT. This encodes CSVETGYEKLFF.

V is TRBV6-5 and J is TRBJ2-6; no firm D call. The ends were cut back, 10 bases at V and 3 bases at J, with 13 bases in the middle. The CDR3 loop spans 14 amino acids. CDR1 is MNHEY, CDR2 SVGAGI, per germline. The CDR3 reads CATCWTVGANVLTF. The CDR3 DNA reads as TGTGCCACTTGCTGGACCGTTGGGGCCAACGTCCTGACTTTC.

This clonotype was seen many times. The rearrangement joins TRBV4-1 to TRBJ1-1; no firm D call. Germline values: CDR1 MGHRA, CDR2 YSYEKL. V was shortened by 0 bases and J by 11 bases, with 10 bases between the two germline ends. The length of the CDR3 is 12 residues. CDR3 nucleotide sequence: TGCGCCAGCAGCCAAGAGGGATTATGGGCTTTCTTT. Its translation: CASSQEGLWAFF.

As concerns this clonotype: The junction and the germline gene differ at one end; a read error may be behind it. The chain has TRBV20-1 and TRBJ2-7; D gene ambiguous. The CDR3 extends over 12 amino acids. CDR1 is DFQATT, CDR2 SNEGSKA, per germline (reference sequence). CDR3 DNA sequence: TGCAGTGCTAGTGATCAAGTGGGCGAGCGGTACTTC. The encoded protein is CSASDQVGERYF.

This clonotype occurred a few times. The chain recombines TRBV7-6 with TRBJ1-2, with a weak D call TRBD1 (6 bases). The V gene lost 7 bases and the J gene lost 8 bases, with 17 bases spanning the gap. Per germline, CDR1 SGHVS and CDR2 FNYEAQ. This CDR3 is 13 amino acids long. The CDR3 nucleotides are TGTGCCAGCACCCAAGGGGGTCTGGAGGGCTACACCTTC. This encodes CASTQGGLEGYTF.

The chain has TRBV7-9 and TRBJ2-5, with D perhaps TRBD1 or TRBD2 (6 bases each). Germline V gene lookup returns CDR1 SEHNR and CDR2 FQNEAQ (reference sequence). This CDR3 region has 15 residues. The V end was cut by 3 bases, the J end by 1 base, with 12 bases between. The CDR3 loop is CASSFIGGLQETQYF. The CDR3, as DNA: TGTGCCAGCAGCTTCATAGGGGGACTCCAAGAGACCCAGTACTTC.

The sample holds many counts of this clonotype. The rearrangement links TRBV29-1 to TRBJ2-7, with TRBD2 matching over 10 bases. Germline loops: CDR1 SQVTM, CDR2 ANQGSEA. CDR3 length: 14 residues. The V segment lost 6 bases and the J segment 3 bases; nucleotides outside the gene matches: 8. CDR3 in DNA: TGCAGCGTCATGGGGGCTAGCGGGAGCTACGAGCAGTACTTC. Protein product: CSVMGASGSYEQYF.

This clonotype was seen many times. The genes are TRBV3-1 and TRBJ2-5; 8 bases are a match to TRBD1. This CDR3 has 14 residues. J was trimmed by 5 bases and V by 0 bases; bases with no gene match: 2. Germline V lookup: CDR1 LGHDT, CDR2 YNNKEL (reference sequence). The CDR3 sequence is CASSQETGVETQYF. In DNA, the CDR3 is TGTGCCAGCAGCCAAGAGACAGGGGTCGAGACCCAGTACTTC.

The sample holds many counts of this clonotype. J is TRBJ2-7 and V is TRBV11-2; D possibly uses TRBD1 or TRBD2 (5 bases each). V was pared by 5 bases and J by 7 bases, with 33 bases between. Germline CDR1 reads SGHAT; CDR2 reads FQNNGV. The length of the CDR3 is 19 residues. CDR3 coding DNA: TGTGCCAGCAGCGACTTAAACCCGGCCGAGGGATTCAGGGAAACTGAGCAGTACTTC. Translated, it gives CASSDLNPAEGFRETEQYF. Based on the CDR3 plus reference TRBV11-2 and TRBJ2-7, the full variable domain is EAGVAQSPRYKIIEKRQSVAFWCNPISGHATLYWYQQILGQGPKLLIQFQNNGVVDDSQLPKDRFSAERLKGVDSTLKIQPAKLEDSAVYLCASSDLNPAEGFRETEQYFGPGTRLTVT.

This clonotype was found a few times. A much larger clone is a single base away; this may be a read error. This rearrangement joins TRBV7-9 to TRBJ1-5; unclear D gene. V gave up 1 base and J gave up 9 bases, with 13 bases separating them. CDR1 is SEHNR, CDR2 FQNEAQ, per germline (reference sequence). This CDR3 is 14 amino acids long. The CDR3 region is CASSLEVDGPPQHF. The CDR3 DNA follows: TGTGCCAGCAGCTTAGAAGTGGATGGCCCGCCCCAGCATTTT.

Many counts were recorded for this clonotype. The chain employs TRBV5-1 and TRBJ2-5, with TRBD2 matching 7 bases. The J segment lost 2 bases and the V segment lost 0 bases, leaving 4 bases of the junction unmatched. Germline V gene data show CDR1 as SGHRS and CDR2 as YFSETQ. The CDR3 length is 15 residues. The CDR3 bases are TGCGCCAGCAGCTTGGGAACTAGCGTTCAAGAGACCCAGTACTTC. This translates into CASSLGTSVQETQYF. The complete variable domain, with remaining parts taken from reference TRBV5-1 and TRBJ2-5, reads KAGVTQTPRYLIKTRGQQVTLSCSPISGHRSVSWYQQTPGQGLQFLFEYFSETQRNKGNFPGRFSGRQFSNSRSEMNVSTLELGDSALYLCASSLGTSVQETQYFGPGTRLLVL.

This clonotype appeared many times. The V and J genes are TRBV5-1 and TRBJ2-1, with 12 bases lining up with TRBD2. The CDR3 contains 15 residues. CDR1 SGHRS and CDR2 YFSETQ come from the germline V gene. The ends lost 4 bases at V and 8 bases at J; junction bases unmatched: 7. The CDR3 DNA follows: TGCGCCAGCAGCGCCTCGGGACTAGCGGGTGATGAGCAGTTCTTC. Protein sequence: CASSASGLAGDEQFF.

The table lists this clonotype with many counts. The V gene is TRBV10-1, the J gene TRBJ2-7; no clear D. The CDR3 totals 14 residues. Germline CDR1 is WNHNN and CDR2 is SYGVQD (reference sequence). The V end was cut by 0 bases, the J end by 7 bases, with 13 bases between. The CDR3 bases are TGCGCCAGCAGTGAGTCAAGGAATCTACGAGAGCAGTACTTC. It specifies CASSESRNLREQYF.

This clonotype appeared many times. The CDR3 region is CASSMGGGSDEKLFF. DNA of the CDR3: TGCGCCAGCAGCATGGGAGGGGGCTCTGATGAAAAACTGTTTTTT. The gene calls are TRBV5-1 and TRBJ1-4; 7 bases map to TRBD1. Germline loops: CDR1 SGHRS, CDR2 YFSETQ. The CDR3 runs to 15 residues. After removal of 4 bases from V and 6 bases from J, the junction contained 9 bases not matched to a gene.

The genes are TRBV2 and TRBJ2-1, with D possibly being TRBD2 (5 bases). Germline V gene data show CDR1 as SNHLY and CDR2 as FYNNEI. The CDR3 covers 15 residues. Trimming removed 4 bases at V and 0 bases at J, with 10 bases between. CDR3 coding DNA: TGTGCCAGCAGTGTCATGGGGAGCTCCTACAATGAGCAGTTCTTC. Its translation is CASSVMGSSYNEQFF.

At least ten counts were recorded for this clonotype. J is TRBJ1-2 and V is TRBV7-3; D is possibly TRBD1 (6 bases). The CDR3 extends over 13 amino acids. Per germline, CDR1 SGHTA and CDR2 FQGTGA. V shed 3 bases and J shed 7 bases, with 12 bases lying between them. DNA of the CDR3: TGTGCCAGCAGCTTTTCGGGGGGCGGTGGCTACACCTTC. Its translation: CASSFSGGGGYTF.

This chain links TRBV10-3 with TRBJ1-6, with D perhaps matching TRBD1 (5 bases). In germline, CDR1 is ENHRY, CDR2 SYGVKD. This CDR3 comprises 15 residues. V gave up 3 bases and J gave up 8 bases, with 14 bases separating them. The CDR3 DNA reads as TGTGCCATCAGTGAATTGGGGACCTTCGATTCACCCCTCCACTTT. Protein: CAISELGTFDSPLHF.

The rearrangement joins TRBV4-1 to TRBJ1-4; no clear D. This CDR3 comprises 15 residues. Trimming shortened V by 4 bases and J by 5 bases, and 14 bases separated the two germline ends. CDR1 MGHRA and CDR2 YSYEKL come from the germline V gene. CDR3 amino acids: CASSPLVGVNEKLFF. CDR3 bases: TGCGCCAGCAGCCCACTCGTGGGAGTAAATGAAAAACTGTTTTTT.

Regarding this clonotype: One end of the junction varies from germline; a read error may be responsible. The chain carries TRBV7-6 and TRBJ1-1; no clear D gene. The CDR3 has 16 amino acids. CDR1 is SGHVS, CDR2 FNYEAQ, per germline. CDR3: CASSPSLSGTNTEAFF. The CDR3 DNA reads TGTGCCAGCAGCCCTTCCTTGTCAGGAACCAACACCGAAGCTTTCTTT.

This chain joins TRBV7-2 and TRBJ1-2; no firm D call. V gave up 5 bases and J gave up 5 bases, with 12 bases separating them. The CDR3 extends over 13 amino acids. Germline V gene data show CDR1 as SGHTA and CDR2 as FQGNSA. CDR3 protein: CASSNLQLYGYTF. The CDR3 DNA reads TGTGCCAGCAGCAACTTGCAGCTTTATGGCTACACCTTC.

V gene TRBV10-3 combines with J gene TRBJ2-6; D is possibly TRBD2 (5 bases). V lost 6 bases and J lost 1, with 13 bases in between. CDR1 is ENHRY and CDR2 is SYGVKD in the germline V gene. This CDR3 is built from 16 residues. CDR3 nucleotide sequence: TGTGCCATCAGCCCCGGGGTAGTTTCTGGGGCCAACGTCCTGACTTTC. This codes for CAISPGVVSGANVLTF.

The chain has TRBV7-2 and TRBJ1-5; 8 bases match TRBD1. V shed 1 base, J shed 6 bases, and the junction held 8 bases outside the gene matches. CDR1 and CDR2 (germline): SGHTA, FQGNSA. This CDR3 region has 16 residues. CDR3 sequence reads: CASSLGQGAPLQPQHF. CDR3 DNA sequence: TGTGCCAGCAGCTTAGGGCAGGGGGCGCCTCTTCAGCCCCAGCATTTT. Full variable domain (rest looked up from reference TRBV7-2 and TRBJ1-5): GAGVSQSPSNKVTEKGKDVELRCDPISGHTALYWYRQSLGQGLEFLIYFQGNSAPDKSGLPSDRFSAERTGGSVSTLTIQRTQQEDSAVYLCASSLGQGAPLQPQHFGDGTRLSIL.